One and the same sample provided the 18 T cell receptor beta chains below, sequenced in a study of T cell repertoires in cytomegalovirus infection. TCRdb fed the reads into MiXCR, producing one record per CDR3 protein. The repertoire includes fewer than 300,000 distinct CDR3 sequences, 25% of them detected once, and approximately 15% sits in the top ten. The specimen was PBMCs. All receptors derive from a human donor in good health (CMV status not recorded). Some clones in this sample may be carry-over from other donors' samples.

This sequence joins TRBV28 and TRBJ2-3, with 7 positions matching TRBD2. The CDR3 is 14 residues long. Losses at the gene ends were 8 bases for V and 5 bases for J; bases not matched to a gene: 10. The germline gives CDR1 MDHEN, CDR2 SYDVKM. This CDR3 is CASLAGEEGDTQYF. The CDR3 DNA is TGTGCCAGCCTGGCGGGAGAGGAGGGAGATACGCAGTATTTT.

The chain recombines TRBV29-1 with TRBJ2-3, with TRBD1 as a possible D gene (6 bases). V was trimmed by 7 bases and J by 7 bases, leaving 15 bases between them. Per the germline V gene, CDR1 is SQVTM and CDR2 is ANQGSEA. This CDR3 region has 12 residues. This CDR3 is CSGQETRYTQYF. CDR3 nucleotide sequence: TGCAGCGGACAGGAGACACGGTATACGCAGTATTTT.

The chain carries TRBV20-1 and TRBJ2-5; the D is unclear. Germline CDR1 and CDR2: DFQATT and SNEGSKA (reference sequence). Between the trimmed V and J ends, which lost 5 bases and 3 bases, there was a span of 13 bases. The CDR3 extends over 13 amino acids. CDR3 bases: TGCAGTGCTTCCTTTAATTCGGAAGAGACCCAGTACTTC. Amino acid sequence: CSASFNSEETQYF.

This chain joins TRBV6-2 or TRBV6-3 and TRBJ2-5; TRBD2 aligns across 10 bases. This CDR3 spans 16 amino acids. Germline loops: CDR1 MNHEY, CDR2 SVGEGT. The J segment lost 1 base and the V segment lost 5 bases, leaving 7 bases of the junction unmatched. CDR3 nucleotide sequence: TGTGCCAGCAGTCGTCCGGGACTAGCGATCCAAGAGACCCAGTACTTC. Its protein is CASSRPGLAIQETQYF.

The rearrangement joins TRBV20-1 to TRBJ2-3, with D hard to call. Germline loops: CDR1 DFQATT, CDR2 SNEGSKA (reference sequence). CDR3 length: 14 amino acids. The V and J ends lost 0 bases and 4 bases respectively, with 11 bases between them. DNA for the CDR3: TGCAGTGCTAGAGATCAAGAGAAGGCAGATACGCAGTATTTT. Translation: CSARDQEKADTQYF.

This clonotype occurred a few times. The J gene is TRBJ2-3, the V gene TRBV11-3, with TRBD1 as a possible D gene (6 bases). Germline V gene lookup returns CDR1 SGHNT and CDR2 YENEEA. CDR3 size: 14 residues. V dropped 0 bases and J dropped 8 bases, with 12 bases sitting between them. The CDR3 coding sequence is TGTGCCAGCAGCTTAGATACAGGGCTGAGTACGCAGTATTTT. Amino acid sequence: CASSLDTGLSTQYF. Full variable domain (rest looked up from reference TRBV11-3 and TRBJ2-3): EAGVVQSPRYKIIEKKQPVAFWCNPISGHNTLYWYLQNLGQGPELLIRYENEEAVDDSQLPKDRFSAERLKGVDSTLKIQPAELGDSAVYLCASSLDTGLSTQYFGPGTRLTVL.

V usage is TRBV6-2 or TRBV6-3 and J usage is TRBJ2-7, with D unclear. This CDR3 is 13 amino acids long. The V and J ends lost 6 bases and 2 bases respectively, with 11 bases between them. The germline V gene encodes CDR1 MNHEY and CDR2 SVGEGT. In DNA, the CDR3 is TGTGCCAGCAGAAAGGACGTTACCTACGAGCAGTACTTC. Its protein is CASRKDVTYEQYF.

The chain combines TRBV6-7 with TRBJ2-2; weak D call: TRBD2 (5 bases). TRBV6-7 is placed among ORFs of uncertain function. CDR3 length: 14 residues. The V gene lost 9 bases and the J gene lost 5 bases, with 16 bases spanning the gap. The CDR3 sequence: CARRLRSGTGELFF. The CDR3 DNA is TGTGCCAGGCGACTCAGGTCGGGGACCGGGGAGCTGTTTTTT.

The chain employs TRBV19 and TRBJ2-1, with 8 bases that match TRBD1. Per the germline V gene, CDR1 is LNHDA and CDR2 is SQIVND (reference sequence). V lost 1 base to trimming and J lost 4 bases; unmatched junction nucleotides: 3. The CDR3 loop spans 15 amino acids. The CDR3 sequence is CASSIAGGPYNEQFF. DNA for the CDR3: TGTGCCAGTAGTATAGCAGGGGGCCCTTACAATGAGCAGTTCTTC.

This chain uses TRBV7-2 with TRBJ2-5; 14 bases align to TRBD2. Trimming took 5 bases from V and 5 from J; bases not matched to a gene: 10. The CDR3 is 17 amino acids. Germline V gives CDR1 SGHTA, CDR2 FQGNSA. The CDR3 region has the DNA TGTGCCAGCAGCGCGACTAGCGGGAGGGCCGGTTGGGAGACCCAGTACTTC. This encodes CASSATSGRAGWETQYF.

This CDR3 reads CASRKGEMNTEAFF. The CDR3 bases are TGCGCCAGCAGGAAAGGGGAGATGAACACTGAAGCTTTCTTT. The chain employs TRBV5-1 and TRBJ1-1; possible D gene TRBD1, 5 bases. The length of the CDR3 is 14 residues. Germline CDR1 SGHRS, CDR2 YFSETQ. The germline V and J ends were trimmed by 5 bases and 0 bases, with 11 bases remaining between them.

This clonotype was seen a handful of times. V usage is TRBV6-2 or TRBV6-3 and J usage is TRBJ2-2, with D possibly matching TRBD2 (6 bases). The CDR3 covers 15 residues. Germline V lookup: CDR1 MNHEY, CDR2 SVGEGT. Trimming left V 2 bases short and J 2 bases short, with 9 bases between. The CDR3 DNA reads TGTGCCAGCAGTTACCGCGGGGTAAACACCGGGGAGCTGTTTTTT. It is translated as CASSYRGVNTGELFF.

In its sample, this clonotype was seen a few times. This chain connects TRBV15 to TRBJ2-7; D might be TRBD1 (5 bases). Germline CDR1 reads LNHNV; CDR2 reads YYDKDF (reference sequence). The CDR3 runs to 16 residues. V lost 5 bases, J lost 1 base, and 18 bases lay in between. Written as DNA, the CDR3 is TGTGCCACCAGCGAGCGCGACAGTCGGAATTCCTACGAGCAGTACTTC. Amino acids: CATSERDSRNSYEQYF.

J is TRBJ1-2 and V is TRBV12-3 or TRBV12-4; D might be TRBD1 (6 bases). Between the trimmed V and J ends, which lost 5 bases and 4 bases, there was a span of 14 bases. CDR3 length: 14 residues. CDR3 in DNA: TGTGCCAGCAGTCCCGGGGGCAACAGCTATGGCTACACCTTC. Translation gives CASSPGGNSYGYTF.

This clonotype was recorded a few times. The chain joins TRBV5-1 to TRBJ2-1, with a weak D call TRBD2 (5 bases). The germline V gene has CDR1 SGHRS and CDR2 YFSETQ. The CDR3 contains 16 residues. V gave up 0 bases and J gave up 2 bases, with 12 bases separating them. The CDR3 sequence: CASSLVAMDPYNEQFF. CDR3 coding DNA: TGCGCCAGCAGCTTGGTAGCGATGGATCCCTACAATGAGCAGTTCTTC.

The chain uses TRBV7-2 and TRBJ2-7; 8 positions match TRBD1. CDR3 size: 16 residues. Germline CDR1 and CDR2: SGHTA and FQGNSA. V shed 1 base and J 2 bases; nucleotides not matched to a gene: 7. CDR3 protein: CASSLDLGTGTYEQYF. The CDR3 bases are TGTGCCAGCAGCTTAGACCTAGGGACAGGCACCTACGAGCAGTACTTC.

The CDR3 bases are TGTGCCAGCACGGGGACGAGCTCCTACGAGCAGTACTTC. This translates into CASTGTSSYEQYF. The gene calls are TRBV28 and TRBJ2-7, with D perhaps being TRBD1 or TRBD2 (5 bases each). Trimming stripped 7 bases from V and 0 bases from J, with 10 bases between. CDR1 and CDR2 from the germline V gene are MDHEN and SYDVKM. The CDR3 extends over 13 amino acids.

This chain connects TRBV2 to TRBJ2-5; D may correspond to TRBD1 or TRBD2 (5 bases each). Trimming pared 8 bases from V and 5 bases from J, leaving 12 bases between. The CDR3 sequence is 12 residues long. CDR1 SNHLY and CDR2 FYNNEI come from the germline V gene. The CDR3 sequence is CASRGVLETQYF. CDR3 DNA: TGTGCCAGCCGAGGGGTTCTGGAGACCCAGTACTTC.